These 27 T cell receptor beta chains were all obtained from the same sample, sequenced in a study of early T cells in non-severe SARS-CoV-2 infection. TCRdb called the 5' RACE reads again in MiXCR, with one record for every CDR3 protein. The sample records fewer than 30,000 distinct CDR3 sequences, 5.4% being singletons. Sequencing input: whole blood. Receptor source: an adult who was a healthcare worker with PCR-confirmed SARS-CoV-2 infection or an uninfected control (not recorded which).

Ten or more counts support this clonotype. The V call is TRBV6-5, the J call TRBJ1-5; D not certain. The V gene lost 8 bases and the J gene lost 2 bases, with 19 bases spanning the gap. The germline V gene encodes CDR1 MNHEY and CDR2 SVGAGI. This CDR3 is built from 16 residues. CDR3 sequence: CASQNRAVGGNQPQHF. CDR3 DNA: TGTGCCAGCCAGAATAGGGCGGTAGGAGGCAATCAGCCCCAGCATTTT.

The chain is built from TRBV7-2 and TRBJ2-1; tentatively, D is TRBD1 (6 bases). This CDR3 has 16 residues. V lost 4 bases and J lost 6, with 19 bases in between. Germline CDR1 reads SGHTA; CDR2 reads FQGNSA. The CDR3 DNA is TGTGCCAGCAGCTCAAACCTGGGGCGAGGGGGCAATGAGCAGTTCTTC. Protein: CASSSNLGRGGNEQFF.

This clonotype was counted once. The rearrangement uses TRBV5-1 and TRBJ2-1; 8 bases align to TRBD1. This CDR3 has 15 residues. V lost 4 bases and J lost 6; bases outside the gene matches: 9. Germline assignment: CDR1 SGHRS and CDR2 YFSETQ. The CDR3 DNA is TGCGCCAGCAGCAAAACGGACAGGGAAGGCAATGAGCAGTTCTTC. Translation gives CASSKTDREGNEQFF.

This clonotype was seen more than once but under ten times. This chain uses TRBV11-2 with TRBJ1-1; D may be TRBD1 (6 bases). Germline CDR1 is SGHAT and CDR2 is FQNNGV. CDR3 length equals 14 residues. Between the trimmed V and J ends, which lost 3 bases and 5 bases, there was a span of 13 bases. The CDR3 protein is CASSFEGVGTEAFF. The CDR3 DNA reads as TGTGCCAGCAGCTTCGAGGGGGTAGGGACTGAAGCTTTCTTT. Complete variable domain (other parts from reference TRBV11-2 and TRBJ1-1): EAGVAQSPRYKIIEKRQSVAFWCNPISGHATLYWYQQILGQGPKLLIQFQNNGVVDDSQLPKDRFSAERLKGVDSTLKIQPAKLEDSAVYLCASSFEGVGTEAFFGQGTRLTVV.

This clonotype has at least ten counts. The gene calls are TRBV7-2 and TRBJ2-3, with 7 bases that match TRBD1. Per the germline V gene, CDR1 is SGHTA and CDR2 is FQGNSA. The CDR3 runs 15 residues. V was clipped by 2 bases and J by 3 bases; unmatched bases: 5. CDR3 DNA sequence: TGTGCCAGCAGCTTAAGAGGGGGCGGGACAGATACGCAGTATTTT. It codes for CASSLRGGGTDTQYF.

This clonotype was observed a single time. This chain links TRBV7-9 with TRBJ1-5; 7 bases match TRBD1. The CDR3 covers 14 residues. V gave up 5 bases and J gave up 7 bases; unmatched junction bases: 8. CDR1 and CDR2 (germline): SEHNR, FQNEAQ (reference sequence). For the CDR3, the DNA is TGTGCCAGCAGCCTCGACAGGGACGGCCAGCCCCAGCATTTT. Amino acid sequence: CASSLDRDGQPQHF.

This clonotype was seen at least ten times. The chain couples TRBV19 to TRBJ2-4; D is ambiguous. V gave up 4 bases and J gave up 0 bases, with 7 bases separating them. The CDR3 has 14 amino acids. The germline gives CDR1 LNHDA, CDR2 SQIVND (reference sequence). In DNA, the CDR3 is TGTGCCAGTAGTAGCGCACTAGCCAAAAACATTCAGTACTTC. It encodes CASSSALAKNIQYF.

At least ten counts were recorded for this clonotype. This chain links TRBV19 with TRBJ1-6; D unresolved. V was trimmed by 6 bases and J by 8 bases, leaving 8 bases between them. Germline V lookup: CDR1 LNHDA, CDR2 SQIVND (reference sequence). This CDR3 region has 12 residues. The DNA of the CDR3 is TGTGCCAGTAGAATGAGAGATTCACCCCTCCACTTT. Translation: CASRMRDSPLHF.

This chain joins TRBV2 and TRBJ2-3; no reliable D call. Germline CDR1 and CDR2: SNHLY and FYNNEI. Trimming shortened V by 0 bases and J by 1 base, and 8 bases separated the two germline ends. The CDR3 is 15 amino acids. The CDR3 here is CASSEALGRTDTQYF. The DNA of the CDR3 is TGTGCCAGCAGTGAAGCGCTCGGACGCACAGATACGCAGTATTTT.

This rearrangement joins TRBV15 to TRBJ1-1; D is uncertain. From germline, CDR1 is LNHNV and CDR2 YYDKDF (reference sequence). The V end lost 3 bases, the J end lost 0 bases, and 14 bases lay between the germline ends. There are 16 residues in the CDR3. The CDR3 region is CATSSPYTVVNTEAFF. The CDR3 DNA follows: TGTGCCACCAGCAGCCCATACACCGTAGTGAACACTGAAGCTTTCTTT.

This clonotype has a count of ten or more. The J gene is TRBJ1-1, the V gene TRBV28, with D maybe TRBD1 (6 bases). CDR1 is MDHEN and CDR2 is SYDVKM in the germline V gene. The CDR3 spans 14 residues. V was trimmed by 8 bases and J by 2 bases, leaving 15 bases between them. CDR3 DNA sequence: TGTGCCAGCCATTCGACAGGTGAAAACACTGAAGCTTTCTTT. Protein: CASHSTGENTEAFF.

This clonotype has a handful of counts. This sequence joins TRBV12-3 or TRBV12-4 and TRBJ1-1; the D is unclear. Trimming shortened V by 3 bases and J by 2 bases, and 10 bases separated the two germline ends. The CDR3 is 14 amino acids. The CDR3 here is CASSLDQLNTEAFF. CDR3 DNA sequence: TGTGCCAGCAGTTTGGACCAACTAAACACTGAAGCTTTCTTT.

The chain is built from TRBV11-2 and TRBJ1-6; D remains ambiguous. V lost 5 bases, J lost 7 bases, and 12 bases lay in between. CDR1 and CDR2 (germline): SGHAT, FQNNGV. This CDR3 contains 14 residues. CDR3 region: CASSQRTWNSPLHF. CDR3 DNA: TGTGCCAGCAGCCAACGGACTTGGAATTCACCCCTCCACTTT.

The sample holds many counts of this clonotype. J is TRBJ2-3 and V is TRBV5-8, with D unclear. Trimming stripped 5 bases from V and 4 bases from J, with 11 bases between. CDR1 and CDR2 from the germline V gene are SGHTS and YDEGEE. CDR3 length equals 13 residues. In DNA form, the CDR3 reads TGTGCCAGCAGTTCGGTACTATCAGATACGCAGTATTTT. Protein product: CASSSVLSDTQYF.

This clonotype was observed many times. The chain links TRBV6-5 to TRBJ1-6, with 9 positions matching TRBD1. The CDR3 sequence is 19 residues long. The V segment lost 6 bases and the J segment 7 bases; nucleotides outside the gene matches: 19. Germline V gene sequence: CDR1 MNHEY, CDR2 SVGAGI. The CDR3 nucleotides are TGTGCCAGCAGCCCCGCCGGGACAGGGTTTTCGTTTTGGAATTCACCCCTCCACTTT. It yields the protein CASSPAGTGFSFWNSPLHF.

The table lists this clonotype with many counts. CDR3 sequence: CASTPPNKGEQFF. The CDR3 nucleotides are TGTGCCAGCACCCCCCCGAACAAAGGAGAGCAGTTCTTC. The chain joins TRBV12-3 or TRBV12-4 to TRBJ2-1, with no clear D. Trimming removed 7 bases from V and 10 bases from J, with 17 bases in between. The CDR3 spans 13 residues.

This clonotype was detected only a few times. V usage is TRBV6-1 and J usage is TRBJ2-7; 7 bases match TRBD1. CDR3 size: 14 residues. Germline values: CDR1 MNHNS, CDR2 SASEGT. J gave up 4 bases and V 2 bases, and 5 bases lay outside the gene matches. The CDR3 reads CASSERTGKYEQYF. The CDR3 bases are TGTGCCAGCAGTGAACGGACAGGAAAGTACGAGCAGTACTTC.

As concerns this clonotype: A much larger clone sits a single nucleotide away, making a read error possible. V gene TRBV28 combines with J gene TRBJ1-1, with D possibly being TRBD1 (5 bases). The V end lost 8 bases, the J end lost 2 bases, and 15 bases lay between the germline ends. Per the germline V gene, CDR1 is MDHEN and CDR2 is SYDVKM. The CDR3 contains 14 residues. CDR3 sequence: CASHSTDENTEAFF. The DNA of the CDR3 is TGTGCCAGCCATTCGACAGATGAAAACACTGAAGCTTTCTTT.

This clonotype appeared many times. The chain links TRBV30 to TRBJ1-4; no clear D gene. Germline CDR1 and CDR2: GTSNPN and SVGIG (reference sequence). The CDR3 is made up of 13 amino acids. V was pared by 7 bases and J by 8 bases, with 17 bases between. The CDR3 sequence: CASSPGKGEKLFF. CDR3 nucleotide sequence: TGTGCCTCCTCTCCCGGGAAAGGCGAAAAACTGTTTTTT.

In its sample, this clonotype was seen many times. CDR3 sequence (DNA): TGCAGTGCTAGAGGCCCGGTCAGGGATACGCAGTATTTT. Translating it yields CSARGPVRDTQYF. This chain uses TRBV20-1 with TRBJ2-3; D is unclear. Germline assignment: CDR1 DFQATT and CDR2 SNEGSKA (reference sequence). V was cut by 1 base and J by 6 bases, with 11 bases left in between. The CDR3 contains 13 residues.

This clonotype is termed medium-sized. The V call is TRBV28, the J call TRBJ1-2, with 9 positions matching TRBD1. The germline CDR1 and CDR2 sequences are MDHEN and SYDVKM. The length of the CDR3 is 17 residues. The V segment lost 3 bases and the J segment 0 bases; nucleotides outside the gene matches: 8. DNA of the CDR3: TGTGCCAGCAGTTTCGGCGGGACAGGGCCAACTAACTATGGCTACACCTTC. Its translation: CASSFGGTGPTNYGYTF.

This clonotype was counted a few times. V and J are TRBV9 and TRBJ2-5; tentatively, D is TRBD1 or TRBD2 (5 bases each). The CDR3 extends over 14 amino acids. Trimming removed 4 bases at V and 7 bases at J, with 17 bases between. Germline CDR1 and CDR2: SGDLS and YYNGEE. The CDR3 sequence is CASSSGKGQGTQYF. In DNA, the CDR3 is TGTGCCAGCAGCTCCGGGAAGGGGCAGGGGACCCAGTACTTC.

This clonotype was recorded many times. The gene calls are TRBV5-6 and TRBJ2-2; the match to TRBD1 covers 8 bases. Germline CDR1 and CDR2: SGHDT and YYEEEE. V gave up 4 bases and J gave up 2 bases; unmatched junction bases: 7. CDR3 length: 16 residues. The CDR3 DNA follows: TGTGCCAGCAGCCCTACCGGGACAGGTAACACCGGGGAGCTGTTTTTT. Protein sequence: CASSPTGTGNTGELFF. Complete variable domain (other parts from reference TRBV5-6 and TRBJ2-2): DAGVTQSPTHLIKTRGQQVTLRCSPKSGHDTVSWYQQALGQGPQFIFQYYEEEERQRGNFPDRFSGHQFPNYSSELNVNALLLGDSALYLCASSPTGTGNTGELFFGEGSRLTVL.

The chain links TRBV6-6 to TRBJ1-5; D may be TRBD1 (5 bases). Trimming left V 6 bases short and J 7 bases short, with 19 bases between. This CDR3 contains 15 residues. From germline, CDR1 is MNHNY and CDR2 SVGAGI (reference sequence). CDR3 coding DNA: TGTGCCAGCAGCCTATCCGGGAGGTCAGGGCAGCCCCAGCATTTT. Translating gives CASSLSGRSGQPQHF.

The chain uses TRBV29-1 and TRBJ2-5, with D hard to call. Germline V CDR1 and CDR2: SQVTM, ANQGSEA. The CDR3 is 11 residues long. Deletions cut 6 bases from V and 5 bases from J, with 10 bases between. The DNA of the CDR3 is TGCAGCGTCGGAGCCGGGGAGACCCAGTACTTC. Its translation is CSVGAGETQYF.

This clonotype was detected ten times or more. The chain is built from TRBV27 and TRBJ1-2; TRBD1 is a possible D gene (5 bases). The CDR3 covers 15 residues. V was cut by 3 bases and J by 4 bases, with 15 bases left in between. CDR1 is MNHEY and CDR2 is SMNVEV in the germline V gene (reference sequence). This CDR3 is CASSFTQGSAYGYTF. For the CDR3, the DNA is TGTGCCAGCAGTTTTACGCAGGGCAGCGCCTATGGCTACACCTTC.

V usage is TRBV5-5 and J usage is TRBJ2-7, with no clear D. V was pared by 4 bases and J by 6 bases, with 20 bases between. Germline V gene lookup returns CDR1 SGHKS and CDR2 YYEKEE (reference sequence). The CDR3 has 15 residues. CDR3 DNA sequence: TGTGCCAGCAGCCTCCGGTTTGGCAGGCAGTCCGAGCAGTACTTC. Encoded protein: CASSLRFGRQSEQYF. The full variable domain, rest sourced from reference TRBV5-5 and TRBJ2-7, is DAGVTQSPTHLIKTRGQQVTLRCSPISGHKSVSWYQQVLGQGPQFIFQYYEKEERGRGNFPDRFSARQFPNYSSELNVNALLLGDSALYLCASSLRFGRQSEQYFGPGTRLTVT.